The 22 T cell receptor beta chains listed next were all sequenced from one sample in a study of T cell repertoires in cytomegalovirus infection (dated by TCRdb to between 2018 and 2021). The treatment or condition label of this sample denotes: in vitro stimulation with specific CMV peptide epitopes to enrich CMV-specific T cells. Antigen specificity for these receptors is unknown. Data came from an Illumina HiSeq 1500. The raw public reads went through TCRdb reprocessing: fastp at Q25, MiXCR clone calling, in-frame beta chains kept. Every distinct CDR3 protein forms one entry, paired with its most common genes and DNA. Recorded for this sample are 700,000 to 950,000 distinct CDR3 sequences; about 33% of them occurred a single time. Together, the top ten hold 12% of the sample. The source material was cultured CD8+ T cells from PBMCs, sampled from culture after CMV antigen stimulation. Every receptor here comes from a human donor in good health (CMV status not recorded). Some clones in this sample may be carry-over from other donors' samples.

V and J are TRBV6-1 and TRBJ1-1; D remains ambiguous. From germline, CDR1 is MNHNS and CDR2 SASEGT. The CDR3 covers 14 residues. Trimming stripped 4 bases from V and 4 bases from J, with 13 bases between. The CDR3 reads CASSGPNATTEAFF. As DNA, the CDR3 is TGTGCCAGCAGTGGTCCCAACGCGACCACTGAAGCTTTCTTT.

This clonotype was observed many times. The chain joins TRBV7-2 to TRBJ2-1; 9 nucleotides match TRBD2. This CDR3 region has 17 residues. V lost 5 bases, J lost 7 bases, and 15 bases stayed unmatched. Germline loops: CDR1 SGHTA, CDR2 FQGNSA. The CDR3 DNA reads TGTGCCAGCAGCCCTCCGGGGGAACGCGGGGGGGGAAATGAGCAGTTCTTC. Encoded protein: CASSPPGERGGGNEQFF.

The genes are TRBV6-6 and TRBJ2-1, with 12 bases fitting TRBD2. CDR1 is MNHNY, CDR2 SVGAGI, per germline (reference sequence). Trimming removed 0 bases from V and 3 bases from J; junction bases left unmatched: 6. The CDR3 loop spans 18 amino acids. The CDR3 is CASSYSELAGGLYNEQFF. In DNA, the CDR3 is TGTGCCAGCAGTTACTCCGAACTAGCGGGGGGACTCTACAATGAGCAGTTCTTC.

This clonotype was counted ten times or more. The V and J genes are TRBV12-3 or TRBV12-4 and TRBJ1-3; D is possibly TRBD1 (5 bases). The CDR3 runs 15 residues. Trimming left V 3 bases short and J 0 bases short, with 9 bases between. The CDR3 DNA is TGTGCCAGCAGTTTGGGACTGCCCTCTGGAAACACCATATATTTT. This translates into CASSLGLPSGNTIYF.

This clonotype was seen a few times. The chain combines TRBV12-5 with TRBJ2-7; a weak D match, TRBD1 (5 bases). Trimming took 1 base from V and 9 from J, leaving 13 bases between them. Per the germline V gene, CDR1 is LGHNT and CDR2 is FRNRAP. There are 13 residues in the CDR3. Here the CDR3 DNA reads TGTGCTAGTGGTTTGGCGTCTCAGGGCTGGCAGTACTTC. Amino acids: CASGLASQGWQYF.

This clonotype has at least ten counts. The germline gene is not matched at one end of the junction; a read error may be the cause. The rearrangement uses TRBV7-2 and TRBJ2-1; D possibly corresponds to TRBD2 (7 bases). This CDR3 is 17 amino acids long. CDR1 is SGHTA and CDR2 is FQGNSA in the germline V gene. This chain's CDR3 is CASSLGGRTSSYNEQFF. CDR3 DNA: TGTGCCAGCAGTTTAGGGGGGAGGACTAGCTCCTACAATGAGCAGTTCTTC.

This clonotype was found a few times. The rearrangement joins TRBV5-1 to TRBJ1-2; D uncertain. From germline, CDR1 is SGHRS and CDR2 YFSETQ. V lost 0 bases and J 6 bases, leaving 15 bases between the germline ends. This CDR3 is built from 15 residues. CDR3 in amino acids: CASSLAGDGKDGYTF. CDR3 coding DNA: TGCGCCAGCAGCTTGGCCGGTGATGGGAAAGATGGCTACACCTTC.

The rearrangement joins TRBV20-1 to TRBJ2-3, with D possibly being TRBD2 (6 bases). Germline assignment: CDR1 DFQATT and CDR2 SNEGSKA (reference sequence). V was shortened by 3 bases and J by 0 bases, with 13 bases between the two germline ends. The CDR3 runs to 15 residues. For the CDR3, the DNA is TGCAGTGCTAGCGGGGGACCCACTAGCACAGATACGCAGTATTTT. Amino acid sequence: CSASGGPTSTDTQYF.

The J gene is TRBJ1-5, the V gene TRBV24-1, with D perhaps matching TRBD1 (5 bases). CDR3 size: 13 residues. CDR1 and CDR2 (germline): KGHDR, SFDVKD. V was shortened by 4 bases and J by 4 bases, with 7 bases between the two germline ends. CDR3 protein: CATSEWGNQPQHF. The CDR3 DNA follows: TGTGCCACCAGTGAATGGGGGAATCAGCCCCAGCATTTT.

This clonotype was recorded a few times. The CDR3 region is CASSPTETMNTEAFF. DNA for the CDR3: TGTGCCAGCAGCCCTACTGAGACAATGAACACTGAAGCTTTCTTT. The rearrangement links TRBV7-9 to TRBJ1-1; D call uncertain. Germline V gene data show CDR1 as SEHNR and CDR2 as FQNEAQ (reference sequence). The CDR3 covers 15 residues. V shed 5 bases and J shed 0 bases, with 13 bases lying between them.

About this clonotype itself: One end of the junction does not line up with germline, which may come from a read error. The chain is built from TRBV7-9 and TRBJ2-1, with no clear D. The germline V gene encodes CDR1 SEHNR and CDR2 FQNEAQ (reference sequence). This CDR3 comprises 16 residues. The CDR3 DNA is TGTGGCAGCAGCTTTTTGGGCAGGAGCTCCTACAATGAGCAGTTCTTC. Translated, it gives CGSSFLGRSSYNEQFF.

The chain joins TRBV6-1 to TRBJ1-1; 8 nucleotides agree with TRBD1. The V segment lost 3 bases and the J segment 0 bases; nucleotides outside the gene matches: 6. This CDR3 has 16 amino acids. In germline, CDR1 is MNHNS, CDR2 SASEGT. The CDR3 DNA reads TGTGCCAGCAGTGAGAGACAGGGGCCCATGAACACTGAAGCTTTCTTT. Amino acids: CASSERQGPMNTEAFF.

Notes on this clonotype: A much larger clone differs from this one at a single base, so this may be a read error. The chain has TRBV7-2 and TRBJ2-5; D perhaps matches TRBD2 (6 bases). V was clipped by 5 bases and J by 4 bases, with 17 bases between them. Per the germline V gene, CDR1 is SGHTA and CDR2 is FQGNSA. The CDR3 is 15 residues long. CDR3 residues: CASSKWGGFRETQYF. Here the CDR3 DNA reads TGTGCCAGCAGCAAATGGGGAGGATTCCGAGAGACCCAGTACTTC.

This clonotype turned up a few times. The V gene is TRBV27, the J gene TRBJ1-5; perhaps TRBD1 as D (6 bases). The CDR3 runs to 13 residues. Germline CDR1 is MNHEY and CDR2 is SMNVEV (reference sequence). Trimming took off 8 bases at V and 3 bases at J, with 11 bases between the two ends. CDR3 bases: TGTGCCAGCGGTCAGGGGCTCAATCAGCCCCAGCATTTT. It translates to CASGQGLNQPQHF.

Turning to this clonotype: A much larger clone is a single base away; this may be a read error. This rearrangement joins TRBV7-2 to TRBJ2-3; possible D gene TRBD2, 5 bases. The CDR3 has 14 amino acids. Germline assignment: CDR1 SGHTA and CDR2 FQGNSA. Here the CDR3 DNA reads TGTGCCAGCAGCTTAGTTCCTAGCACAGATACGCAGTCTTTT. Protein: CASSLVPSTDTQSF.

The chain links TRBV4-1 to TRBJ2-5, with 7 bases lining up with TRBD2. Germline V gene sequence: CDR1 MGHRA, CDR2 YSYEKL. V was clipped by 1 base and J by 0 bases; unmatched bases: 2. The CDR3 has 15 amino acids. The CDR3 DNA reads TGCGCCAGCAGCCAAGTTGCGGGGGACCAAGAGACCCAGTACTTC. Its translation: CASSQVAGDQETQYF.

This rearrangement joins TRBV7-6 to TRBJ2-1, with a tentative D call TRBD1 (5 bases). In germline, CDR1 is SGHVS, CDR2 FNYEAQ. Trimming left V 5 bases short and J 12 bases short, with 11 bases between. CDR3 length equals 11 residues. Here the CDR3 reads CASSQGVGQFF. DNA of the CDR3: TGTGCCAGCAGCCAGGGCGTGGGGCAGTTCTTC. The complete variable domain, with remaining parts taken from reference TRBV7-6 and TRBJ2-1, reads GAGVSQSPRYKVTKRGQDVALRCDPISGHVSLYWYRQALGQGPEFLTYFNYEAQQDKSGLPNDRFSAERPEGSISTLTIQRTEQRDSAMYRCASSQGVGQFFGPGTRLTVL.

V and J are TRBV19 and TRBJ1-1, with D possibly being TRBD1 (5 bases). Germline lookup yields CDR1 LNHDA and CDR2 SQIVND (reference sequence). Trimming removed 7 bases at V and 3 bases at J, with 15 bases between. The CDR3 is made up of 14 amino acids. The CDR3 region has the DNA TGTGCCAGTATCGGTCGGGGGTTTTACACTGAAGCTTTCTTT. Translating gives CASIGRGFYTEAFF.

The chain uses TRBV5-5 and TRBJ1-6; D gene ambiguous. The CDR3 extends over 11 amino acids. CDR1 and CDR2 from the germline V gene are SGHKS and YYEKEE (reference sequence). V lost 7 bases, J lost 7 bases, and 6 bases lay in between. CDR3 coding DNA: TGTGCCAGCGGCCCAAATTCACCCCTCCACTTT. Encoded protein: CASGPNSPLHF.

The chain couples TRBV6-5 to TRBJ1-1, with 7 bases matching TRBD1. With 2 bases clipped from V and 8 bases from J, the junction kept 2 bases outside the gene matches. Germline values: CDR1 MNHEY, CDR2 SVGAGI. The length of the CDR3 is 12 residues. CDR3 DNA sequence: TGTGCCAGCAGTTACCTACAGGGGGAAGCTTTCTTT. Residues: CASSYLQGEAFF.

The V and J genes are TRBV6-6 and TRBJ1-1, with a tentative D call TRBD1 (5 bases). Germline CDR1 is MNHNY and CDR2 is SVGAGI (reference sequence). The germline V and J ends were trimmed by 6 bases and 7 bases, with 18 bases remaining between them. The CDR3 covers 14 residues. The CDR3 region has the DNA TGTGCCAGCAGGGTTACAGGTAAACACGGTGAAGCTTTCTTT. Its translation: CASRVTGKHGEAFF.

This clonotype was seen many times. In nucleotides, the CDR3 is TGTGCCAGCAGCTGGGGACCGACAGATACGCAGTATTTT. It translates to CASSWGPTDTQYF. The rearrangement uses TRBV7-6 and TRBJ2-3; D is perhaps TRBD1 or TRBD2 (5 bases each). V lost 4 bases and J lost 3, with 8 bases in between. This CDR3 is built from 13 residues. Germline CDR1 SGHVS, CDR2 FNYEAQ.